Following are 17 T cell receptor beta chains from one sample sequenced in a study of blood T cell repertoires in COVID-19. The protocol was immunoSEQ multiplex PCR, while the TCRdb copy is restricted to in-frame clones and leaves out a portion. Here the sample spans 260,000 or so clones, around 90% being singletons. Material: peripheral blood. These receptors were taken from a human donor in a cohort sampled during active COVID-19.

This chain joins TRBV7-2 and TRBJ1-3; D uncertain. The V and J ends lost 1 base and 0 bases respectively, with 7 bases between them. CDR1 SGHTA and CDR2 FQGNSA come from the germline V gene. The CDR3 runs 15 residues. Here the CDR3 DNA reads TGTGCCAGCAGCTTAGTTAGTAACTCTGGAAACACCATATATTTT. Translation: CASSLVSNSGNTIYF.

CDR3 DNA: TGTGCCAGCAGCCCCAGTCTCATCCTGAACACTGAAGCTTTCTTT. It yields the protein CASSPSLILNTEAFF. This rearrangement joins TRBV3-1 (or the pseudogene TRBV3-2) to TRBJ1-1; D not certain. Germline values: CDR1 LGHDT, CDR2 YNNKEL (reference sequence). The CDR3 has 15 amino acids. V shed 4 bases and J shed 0 bases, with 12 bases lying between them.

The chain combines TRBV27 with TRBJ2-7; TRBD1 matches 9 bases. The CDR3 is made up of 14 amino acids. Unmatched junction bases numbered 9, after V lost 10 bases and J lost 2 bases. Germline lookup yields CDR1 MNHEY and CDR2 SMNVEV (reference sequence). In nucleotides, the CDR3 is TGTGCCACTCAACAGGGGGCATATACCTACGAGCAGTACTTC. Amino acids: CATQQGAYTYEQYF.

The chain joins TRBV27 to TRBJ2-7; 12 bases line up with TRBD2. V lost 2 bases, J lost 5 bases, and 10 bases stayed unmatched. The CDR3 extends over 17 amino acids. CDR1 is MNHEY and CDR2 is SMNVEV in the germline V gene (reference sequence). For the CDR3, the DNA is TGTGCCAGCAGTTTAAAATTCTTGAGACTAGCGGGAGACGAGCAGTACTTC. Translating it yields CASSLKFLRLAGDEQYF.

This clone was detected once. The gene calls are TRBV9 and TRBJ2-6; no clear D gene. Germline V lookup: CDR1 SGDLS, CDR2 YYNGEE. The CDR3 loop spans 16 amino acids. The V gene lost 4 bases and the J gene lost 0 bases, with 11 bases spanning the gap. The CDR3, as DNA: TGTGCCAGCAGCTCCAACAGAGTCTCTGGGGCCAACGTCCTGACTTTC. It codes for CASSSNRVSGANVLTF.

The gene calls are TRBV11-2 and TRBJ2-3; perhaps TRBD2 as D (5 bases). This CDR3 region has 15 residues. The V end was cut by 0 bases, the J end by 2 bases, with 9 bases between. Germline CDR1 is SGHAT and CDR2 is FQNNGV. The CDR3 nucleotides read TGTGCCAGCAGCTTAGATTCGGGGATCACAGATACGCAGTATTTT. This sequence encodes CASSLDSGITDTQYF. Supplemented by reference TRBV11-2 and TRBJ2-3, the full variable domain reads EAGVAQSPRYKIIEKRQSVAFWCNPISGHATLYWYQQILGQGPKLLIQFQNNGVVDDSQLPKDRFSAERLKGVDSTLKIQPAKLEDSAVYLCASSLDSGITDTQYFGPGTRLTVL.

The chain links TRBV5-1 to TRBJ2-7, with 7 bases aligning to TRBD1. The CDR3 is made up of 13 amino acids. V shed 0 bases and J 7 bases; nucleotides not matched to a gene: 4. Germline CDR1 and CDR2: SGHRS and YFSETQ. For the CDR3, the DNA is TGCGCCAGCAGCTTGGAGGGGGCCGGTGAGCAGTACTTC. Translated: CASSLEGAGEQYF.

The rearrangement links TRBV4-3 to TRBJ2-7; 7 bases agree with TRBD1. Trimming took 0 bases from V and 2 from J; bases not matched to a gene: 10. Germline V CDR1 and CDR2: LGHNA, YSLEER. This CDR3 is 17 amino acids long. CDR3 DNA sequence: TGCGCCAGCAGCCAAGATCGGGGAACAGGGGTTACCTACGAGCAGTACTTC. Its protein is CASSQDRGTGVTYEQYF.

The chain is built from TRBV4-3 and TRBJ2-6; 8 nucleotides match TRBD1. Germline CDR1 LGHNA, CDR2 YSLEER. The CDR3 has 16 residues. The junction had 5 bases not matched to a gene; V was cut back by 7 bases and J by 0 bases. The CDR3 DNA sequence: TGCGCCAGCAAGCAGGGGGCGAACTCTGGGGCCAACGTCCTGACTTTC. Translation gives CASKQGANSGANVLTF.

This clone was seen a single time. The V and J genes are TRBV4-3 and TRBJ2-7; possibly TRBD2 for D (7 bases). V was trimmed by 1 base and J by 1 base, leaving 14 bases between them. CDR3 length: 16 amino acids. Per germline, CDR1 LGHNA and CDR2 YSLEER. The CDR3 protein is CASSQAGGGLSYEQYF. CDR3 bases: TGCGCCAGCAGCCAAGCCGGCGGGGGCCTATCCTACGAGCAGTACTTC.

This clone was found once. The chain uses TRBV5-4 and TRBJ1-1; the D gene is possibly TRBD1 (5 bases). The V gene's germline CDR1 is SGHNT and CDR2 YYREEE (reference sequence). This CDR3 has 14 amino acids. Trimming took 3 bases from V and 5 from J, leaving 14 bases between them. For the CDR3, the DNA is TGTGCCAGCAGCTCGGCGGGGGGTAAGACTGAAGCTTTCTTT. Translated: CASSSAGGKTEAFF.

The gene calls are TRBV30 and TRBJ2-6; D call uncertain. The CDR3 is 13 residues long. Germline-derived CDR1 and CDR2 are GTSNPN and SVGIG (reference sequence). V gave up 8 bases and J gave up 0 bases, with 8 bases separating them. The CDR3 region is CAGCPSGANVLTF. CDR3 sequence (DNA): TGTGCCGGCTGCCCCTCTGGGGCCAACGTCCTGACTTTC.

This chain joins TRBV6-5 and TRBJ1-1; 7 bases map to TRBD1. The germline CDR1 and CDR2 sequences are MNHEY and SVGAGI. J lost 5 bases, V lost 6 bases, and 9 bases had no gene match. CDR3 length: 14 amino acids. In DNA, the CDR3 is TGTGCCAGCAGCCAGTGGGGACAGACTACTGAAGCTTTCTTT. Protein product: CASSQWGQTTEAFF.

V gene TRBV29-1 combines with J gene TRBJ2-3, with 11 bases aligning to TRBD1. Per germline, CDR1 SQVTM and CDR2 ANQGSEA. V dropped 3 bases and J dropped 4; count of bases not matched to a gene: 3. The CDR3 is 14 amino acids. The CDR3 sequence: CSVEGGQGADTQYF. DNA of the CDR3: TGCAGCGTTGAGGGGGGACAGGGGGCAGATACGCAGTATTTT.

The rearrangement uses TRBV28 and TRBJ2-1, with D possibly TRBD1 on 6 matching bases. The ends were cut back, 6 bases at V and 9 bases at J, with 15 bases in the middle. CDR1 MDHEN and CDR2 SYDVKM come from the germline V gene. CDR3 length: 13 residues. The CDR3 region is CASRKQGGSEQFF. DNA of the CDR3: TGTGCCAGCAGGAAACAGGGTGGGAGTGAGCAGTTCTTC. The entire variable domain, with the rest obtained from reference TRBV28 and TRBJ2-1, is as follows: DVKVTQSSRYLVKRTGEKVFLECVQDMDHENMFWYRQDPGLGLRLIYFSYDVKMKEKGDIPEGYSVSREKKERFSLILESASTNQTSMYLCASRKQGGSEQFFGPGTRLTVL.

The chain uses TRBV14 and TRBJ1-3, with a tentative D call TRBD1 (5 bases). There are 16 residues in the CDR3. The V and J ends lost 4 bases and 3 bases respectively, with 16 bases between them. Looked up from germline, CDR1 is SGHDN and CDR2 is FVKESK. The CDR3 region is CASSPISGLIGNTIYF. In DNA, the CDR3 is TGTGCCAGCAGCCCCATCTCAGGGCTAATTGGAAACACCATATATTTT.

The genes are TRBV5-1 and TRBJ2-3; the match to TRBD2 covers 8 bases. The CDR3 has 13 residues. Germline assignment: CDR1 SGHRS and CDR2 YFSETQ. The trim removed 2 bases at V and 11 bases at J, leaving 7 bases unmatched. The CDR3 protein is CASSLREGQVQYF. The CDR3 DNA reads TGCGCCAGCAGCTTACGGGAGGGCCAGGTGCAGTATTTT.